What follows is one T cell receptor (beta chain) and its context. Its target is unknown. The data stem from a study of blood T cells in healthy people across ages. Study findings and constraints: Long-lived and aged donors differed, with more naive CD4+ cells and higher diversity in the long-lived. Across the age range, TCR beta diversity per million T cells fell in a roughly linear way.

Caucasian, healthy and from Russia, the donors were aged between 6 and 90. Alongside a J-beta primer mix, a sample-barcoded 5' primer served in a second PCR lasting 7 to 11 cycles. Every cDNA was tagged by a template-switch adaptor with 12 random nucleotides. TCRdb re-called the 5' RACE reads with MiXCR, one entry per CDR3 protein. The sample consists of about 1,400,000 distinct CDR3 sequences, 45% to 70% of them appearing once. Per the germline V gene, CDR1 is SEHNR and CDR2 is FQNEAQ (reference sequence). The CDR3 has 13 residues. Trimming removed 5 bases from V and 6 bases from J, with 11 bases in between.

The chain combines TRBV7-9 with TRBJ1-5, with D perhaps TRBD1 (6 bases). The receptor comes from a man aged 18-30 years in good health. The sequenced sample was blood. In nucleotides, the CDR3 is TGTGCCAGCAGCGATGGACAGAGTCAGCCCCAGCATTTT. Translation gives CASSDGQSQPQHF.